A single sample gave rise to the 20 T cell receptor beta chains below, sequenced in a study of post-analysis software for immune sequencing data. Study-wide results and caveats: Patients showed TRBV5-6, TRBV5-1 and TRBV20-1 among about five TRBV segments more frequent than in controls.

No antigens are known for them. Presence of unique molecular identifiers characterized the TCR beta cDNA libraries. One entry per CDR3 protein, called by TCRdb with MiXCR from the PCR reads. The sample carries 600,000 to 750,000 distinct CDR3 sequences, approximately 59% recorded once. Sequencing was carried out using blood. Receptors were obtained from a girl aged 2 to 10 with multiple sclerosis.

This clonotype was detected only a few times. The CDR3 reads CASSLVGFLTSGNREYNEQFF. The CDR3, as DNA: TGTGCCAGCAGCTTGGTGGGGTTTCTGACTAGCGGGAATAGGGAATACAATGAGCAGTTCTTC. This sequence joins TRBV5-6 and TRBJ2-1; 11 bases map to TRBD2. Germline lookup yields CDR1 SGHDT and CDR2 YYEEEE. The CDR3 contains 21 residues. Losses at the gene ends were 0 bases for V and 4 bases for J; bases not matched to a gene: 18.

Details on this clonotype: Its ends do not fully match the called genes, so a read error is possible. The chain carries TRBV20-1 and TRBJ2-3; D could derive from TRBD1 or TRBD2 (5 bases each). CDR1 DFQATT and CDR2 SNEGSKA come from the germline V gene (reference sequence). This CDR3 region has 15 residues. CDR3: CSARDGGGRGDTQNF. As DNA, the CDR3 is TGCAGTGCTAGAGATGGGGGTGGAAGGGGAGATACGCAGAATTTT.

In this sample, this clonotype turned up once. The chain employs TRBV12-3 or TRBV12-4 and TRBJ2-7, with 9 bases fitting TRBD2. The CDR3 spans 15 residues. V lost 7 bases, J lost 4 bases, and 11 bases stayed unmatched. This chain's CDR3 is CASKLKASGEYEQYF. The CDR3 DNA reads as TGTGCCAGCAAACTGAAGGCTAGCGGGGAATACGAGCAGTACTTC.

V and J are TRBV9 and TRBJ1-1, with D unresolved. The CDR3 spans 13 residues. The germline V gene has CDR1 SGDLS and CDR2 YYNGEE. V was pared by 3 bases and J by 4 bases, with 10 bases between. CDR3 sequence reads: CASSALGSTEAFF. The CDR3 DNA reads as TGTGCCAGCAGCGCCTTGGGGAGCACTGAAGCTTTCTTT.

This clonotype was observed once. This chain links TRBV7-2 with TRBJ2-7; possible D gene TRBD2, 7 bases. Matching the DNA end better, TRBJ2-5 makes the J call doubtful. Germline lookup yields CDR1 SGHTA and CDR2 FQGNSA. This CDR3 has 16 residues. The CDR3 here is CASSLLGGASSETQYF. The DNA of the CDR3 is TGTGCCAGCAGCCTGTTGGGGGGGGCAAGTTCCGAGACCCAGTACTTC.

This chain connects TRBV27 to TRBJ1-2; 9 bases line up with TRBD1. The CDR3 runs 15 residues. The germline gives CDR1 MNHEY, CDR2 SMNVEV (reference sequence). V trimming: 0 bases; J trimming: 5 bases; junction bases outside the gene matches: 4. The CDR3 coding sequence is TGTGCCAGCAGTTTATCCCCAGACAGGGGGTATGGCTACACCTTC. Translation: CASSLSPDRGYGYTF.

This clonotype was recorded a few times. V is TRBV24-1 and J is TRBJ1-1; 7 bases match TRBD1. Germline CDR1 and CDR2: KGHDR and SFDVKD. V gave up 10 bases and J gave up 7 bases; unmatched junction bases: 11. This CDR3 is built from 13 residues. In DNA form, the CDR3 reads TGTGCCACTAGCCCTCCGACAGGGCATGAAGCTTTCTTT. This translates into CATSPPTGHEAFF.

This clonotype is a singleton in its sample. The chain joins TRBV6-5 to TRBJ2-5, with D perhaps matching TRBD1 or TRBD2 (5 bases each). Germline V gene data show CDR1 as MNHEY and CDR2 as SVGAGI. Trimming took 6 bases from V and 5 from J, leaving 16 bases between them. The CDR3 totals 14 residues. The DNA of the CDR3 is TGTGCCAGCAGCCCTGAAAGGGGACGGGAGACCCAGTACTTC. It is translated as CASSPERGRETQYF.

The chain recombines TRBV4-3 with TRBJ2-1; 7 nucleotides match TRBD1. V shed 0 bases, J shed 3 bases, and the junction held 8 bases outside the gene matches. This CDR3 has 17 amino acids. From germline, CDR1 is LGHNA and CDR2 YSLEER. The CDR3 bases are TGCGCCAGCAGCCAAGATCAAAGGGGGCCACTCTACAATGAGCAGTTCTTC. Its translation: CASSQDQRGPLYNEQFF.

A few counts support this clonotype. The genes are TRBV20-1 and TRBJ2-1; 9 bases are a match to TRBD2. J was trimmed by 4 bases and V by 7 bases; bases with no gene match: 2. The CDR3 is 12 residues long. Germline V gene sequence: CDR1 DFQATT, CDR2 SNEGSKA (reference sequence). CDR3 DNA sequence: TGCAGTGTGAGCGGGGGGTACAATGAGCAGTTCTTC. The encoded protein is CSVSGGYNEQFF.

The V gene is TRBV5-1, the J gene TRBJ2-1, with 11 positions matching TRBD2. The CDR3 sequence is 19 residues long. Germline V CDR1 and CDR2: SGHRS, YFSETQ. V was clipped by 1 base and J by 6 bases; unmatched bases: 15. This CDR3 reads CASSLCTSGSPNDCNEQFF. The CDR3 region has the DNA TGCGCCAGCAGCTTGTGTACTAGCGGGAGCCCGAATGACTGCAATGAGCAGTTCTTC.

This clonotype was picked up a small number of times. The chain couples TRBV20-1 to TRBJ2-1; no firm D call. This CDR3 has 12 amino acids. Trimming removed 6 bases at V and 7 bases at J, with 13 bases between. Germline V gene sequence: CDR1 DFQATT, CDR2 SNEGSKA (reference sequence). In DNA form, the CDR3 reads TGCAGTGCCCCAGCAACCTGGAATGAGCAGTTCTTC. As protein: CSAPATWNEQFF.

The CDR3 DNA is TGCAGTGCTAGATTTGGAGCAGTCTACAATGAGCAGTTCTTC. It encodes CSARFGAVYNEQFF. The genes are TRBV20-1 and TRBJ2-1; unclear D gene. The V end lost 2 bases, the J end lost 3 bases, and 11 bases lay between the germline ends. CDR1 and CDR2 from the germline V gene are DFQATT and SNEGSKA (reference sequence). The CDR3 is made up of 14 amino acids.

The chain is built from TRBV7-2 and TRBJ2-3; D is undetermined. Trimming removed 5 bases from V and 7 bases from J, with 10 bases in between. CDR3 length: 12 amino acids. CDR1 is SGHTA and CDR2 is FQGNSA in the germline V gene. The CDR3 DNA reads as TGTGCCAGCAGCCCGCAAGCGAATACGCAGTATTTT. Its translation: CASSPQANTQYF.

In its sample, this clonotype was seen a few times. The chain uses TRBV5-1 and TRBJ2-7; 7 bases match TRBD2. The CDR3 extends over 17 amino acids. Looked up from germline, CDR1 is SGHRS and CDR2 is YFSETQ. The ends lost 5 bases at V and 0 bases at J; junction bases unmatched: 14. CDR3 in DNA: TGCGCCAGCAGTAGCAACGGTGGCGGGAGATACTCCTACGAGCAGTACTTC. This codes for CASSSNGGGRYSYEQYF.

V and J are TRBV24-1 and TRBJ2-1; maybe TRBD2 (6 bases). Trimming cost V 7 bases and J 8 bases, with 14 bases left between them. Germline CDR1 reads KGHDR; CDR2 reads SFDVKD. The CDR3 runs 13 residues. As DNA, the CDR3 is TGTGCCACCAGCAGGGAGGCTGTCCATGAGCAGTTCTTC. It translates to CATSREAVHEQFF.

V usage is TRBV15 and J usage is TRBJ2-4; a possible D gene is TRBD1 (6 bases). V dropped 3 bases and J dropped 2 bases, with 17 bases sitting between them. The CDR3 totals 17 residues. Per the germline V gene, CDR1 is LNHNV and CDR2 is YYDKDF (reference sequence). The CDR3 reads CATSSSTGFLSKNIQYF. CDR3 DNA sequence: TGTGCCACCAGCAGCAGCACAGGGTTTTTATCCAAAAACATTCAGTACTTC.

V usage is TRBV2 and J usage is TRBJ2-1, with a possible D match to TRBD1 (7 bases). Germline V gene data show CDR1 as SNHLY and CDR2 as FYNNEI. The V end lost 6 bases, the J end lost 9 bases, and 24 bases lay between the germline ends. The CDR3 is 16 amino acids. CDR3 sequence reads: CASRPIGSGQASEQFF. The CDR3 bases are TGTGCCAGCAGGCCTATCGGGAGTGGACAGGCAAGTGAGCAGTTCTTC.

The chain carries TRBV20-1 and TRBJ2-3; D remains ambiguous. CDR1 and CDR2 (germline): DFQATT, SNEGSKA (reference sequence). The V end was cut by 5 bases, the J end by 6 bases, with 18 bases between. CDR3 length: 14 amino acids. The CDR3 sequence: CSAGRIIVSDTQYF. DNA for the CDR3: TGCAGTGCTGGCCGAATTATAGTTAGTGATACGCAGTATTTT.

This chain links TRBV10-1 with TRBJ1-4; D is undetermined. V was clipped by 2 bases and J by 8 bases, with 15 bases between them. Germline V lookup: CDR1 WNHNN, CDR2 SYGVQD (reference sequence). The CDR3 is 15 amino acids. CDR3 sequence (DNA): TGCGCCAGCAGTGAGAGATGGCCTGGGGTGGAAAAACTGTTTTTT. Translated: CASSERWPGVEKLFF.